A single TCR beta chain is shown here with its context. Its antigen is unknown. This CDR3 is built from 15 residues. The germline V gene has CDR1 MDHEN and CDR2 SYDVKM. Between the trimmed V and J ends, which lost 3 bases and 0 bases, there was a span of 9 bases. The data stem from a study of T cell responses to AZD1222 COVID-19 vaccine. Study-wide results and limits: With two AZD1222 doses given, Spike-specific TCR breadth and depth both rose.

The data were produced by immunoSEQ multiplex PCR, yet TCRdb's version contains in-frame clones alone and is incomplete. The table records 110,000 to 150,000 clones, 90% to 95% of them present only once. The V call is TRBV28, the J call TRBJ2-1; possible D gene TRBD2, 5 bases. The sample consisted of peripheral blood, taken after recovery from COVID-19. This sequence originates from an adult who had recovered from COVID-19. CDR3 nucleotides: TGTGCCAGCAGTTTTTCGGGAAGCTCCTACAATGAGCAGTTCTTC. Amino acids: CASSFSGSSYNEQFF. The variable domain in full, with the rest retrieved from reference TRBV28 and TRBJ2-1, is DVKVTQSSRYLVKRTGEKVFLECVQDMDHENMFWYRQDPGLGLRLIYFSYDVKMKEKGDIPEGYSVSREKKERFSLILESASTNQTSMYLCASSFSGSSYNEQFFGPGTRLTVL.